This section outlines one T cell receptor (beta chain) sequence together with its context. Only in-frame clones appear in the TCRdb table, and some are missing; sequencing was by immunoSEQ multiplex PCR. The sample has approximately 100,000 clones; more than 75% are singletons. The V and J ends lost 5 bases and 2 bases, in that order; junction bases with no gene match: 6. The germline CDR1 and CDR2 sequences are KGHSH and LQKENI. This CDR3 has 15 residues. This sample stems from a study of blood T cell repertoires in COVID-19. Sequencing used peripheral blood. The J gene is TRBJ2-5, the V gene TRBV18; 9 nucleotides match TRBD1. This sequence was found in a woman in her sixties or seventies with acute or convalescent COVID-19. The CDR3 region is CASSARQGVQETQYF. For the CDR3, the DNA is TGTGCCAGCTCAGCCCGACAGGGGGTACAAGAGACCCAGTACTTC.